This T cell receptor (beta chain) was documented in a study of molecular identifiers for immune sequencing clone quantification. Across the study: For replicates, RNA isolated from about 20,000 or 100,000 naive CD8 cells was divided into five portions, of which four were sequenced.

Both previously described methods and listed TCR primers were employed to make bulk TCR libraries. Each CDR3 protein gets one entry after TCRdb re-called the PCR reads with MiXCR. Altogether 20,000 to 25,000 distinct CDR3 sequences are present, roughly 18% being singletons, with the ten largest covering 0.99%. Findings of the study overall: Effector cells kept over 98% of their molecules in clones above 20 RNA copies, while naive cells kept under 1% there.

For naive CD8 T cells, sorting used the CD8+CD4-CCR7+CD45RA+ phenotype. On this clonotype itself: Its antigen is not identified.

Germline V gives CDR1 MNHEY, CDR2 SVGAGI. V trimming: 0 bases; J trimming: 1 base; junction bases outside the gene matches: 0. The CDR3 extends over 15 amino acids. This sequence joins TRBV6-5 and TRBJ2-1; 7 bases fit TRBD1. The TCR sequence derives from a human donor in good health. Some libraries in this study had Jurkat cell RNA spiked in. Source material: naive CD8+ T cells from blood, with Jurkat cell RNA spiked in. Subset denoted: FACS-sorted CD8+CD4-CCR7+CD45RA+ naive T cells. CDR3 DNA sequence: TGTGCCAGCAGTTACTCGACAGGGTCCTACAATGAGCAGTTCTTC. Its protein product is CASSYSTGSYNEQFF.